The rows below give T cell receptor beta chains drawn from one sample of a study of blood T cell repertoires in COVID-19. Repertoires were generated with immunoSEQ multiplex PCR, while TCRdb's copy carries only in-frame clones and drops some. This sample has about 91,000 clones, with 60% to 85% found just once. The material sequenced was peripheral blood. These receptors were collected from a woman older than 75 with acute or convalescent COVID-19. Each CDR3 is given with its conserved first and last residue. The D gene is left open where the match is weak. Clone size is shown for a subset of rows, as once, few, many or a class of expanded clone.

v_gene	j_gene	len	abundance	d_gene	CDR3aa	CDR3nt
TRBV5-1	TRBJ2-2	15	-	-	CASSLEYGNTGELFF	TGCGCCAGCAGCCTGGAGTACGGGAACACCGGGGAGCTGTTTTTT
TRBV7-2	TRBJ2-7	13	-	-	CASSSNDGGEQYF	TGTGCCAGCAGCTCTAACGACGGCGGCGAGCAGTACTTC
TRBV11-2	TRBJ1-6	15	once	-	CASSALGRVNSPLHF	TGTGCCAGCAGCGCGCTTGGGAGGGTTAATTCACCCCTCCACTTT
TRBV18	TRBJ1-5	15	-	TRBD1	CASSPQQGTDQPQHF	TGTGCCAGCTCACCACAGCAGGGGACAGATCAGCCCCAGCATTTT
TRBV30	TRBJ2-1	15	-	TRBD2	CAWRGTSVSYNEQFF	TGTGCCTGGCGGGGGACTAGCGTTTCCTACAATGAGCAGTTCTTC
TRBV6-5	TRBJ1-2	12	once	-	CASRVGPGGYTF	TGTGCCAGCAGGGTCGGCCCGGGGGGCTACACCTTC
TRBV7-2	TRBJ2-3	15	-	-	CASSFGTLGTDTQYF	TGTGCCAGCAGCTTCGGGACTTTAGGCACAGATACGCAGTATTTT
TRBV10-1	TRBJ2-3	18	-	TRBD1	CASSVLKPGQGDTDTQYF	TGCGCCAGCAGTGTCCTTAAACCGGGACAGGGGGACACAGATACGCAGTATTTT
TRBV7-2	TRBJ1-2	15	many	-	CASSPRQQTNYGYTF	TGTGCCAGCAGCCCTCGACAGCAGACTAACTATGGCTACACCTTC
TRBV7-3	TRBJ2-1	15	-	TRBD2	CASSAGTSTYNEQFF	TGTGCCAGCAGCGCCGGGACTAGCACCTACAATGAGCAGTTCTTC
TRBV10-3	TRBJ1-1	14	-	TRBD1	CAISESRGRPEAFF	TGTGCCATCAGTGAGTCTAGGGGGCGACCTGAAGCTTTCTTT
TRBV10-1	TRBJ1-2	13	-	TRBD1	CASSRDRGNGYTF	TGCGCCAGCTCCCGAGACAGGGGGAATGGCTACACCTTC
TRBV25-1	TRBJ1-3	14	few	-	CASRDRGAGNTIYF	TGTGCCAGCAGGGACCGGGGGGCTGGAAACACCATATATTTT
TRBV6-5	TRBJ2-3	14	-	TRBD1	CASWAQGAGDTQYF	TGTGCCAGCTGGGCACAGGGGGCTGGGGATACGCAGTATTTT
TRBV5-1	TRBJ2-2	15	-	-	CASKGELLGTGELFF	TGCGCCAGCAAGGGAGAGCTCTTGGGAACCGGGGAGCTGTTTTTT
TRBV5-1	TRBJ2-3	11	-	-	CASSAELVQYF	TGCGCCAGCAGCGCGGAACTGGTGCAGTATTTT
TRBV10-3	TRBJ1-2	12	few	TRBD1	CAIGQGSRGYTF	TGTGCCATCGGACAGGGGAGTCGAGGCTACACCTTC
TRBV10-3	TRBJ1-1	16	-	-	CAISGARGGSNTEAFF	TGTGCCATCAGTGGGGCCAGGGGCGGGAGTAACACTGAAGCTTTCTTT
TRBV27	TRBJ2-5	13	-	-	CASRSSSEETQYF	TGTGCCAGCAGATCGAGCAGCGAAGAGACCCAGTACTTC
TRBV18	TRBJ1-5	13	-	-	CASSPGGDQPQHF	TGTGCCAGCTCACCCGGGGGGGATCAGCCCCAGCATTTT
TRBV19	TRBJ1-2	14	-	-	CASRPRTDSYGYTF	TGTGCCAGTAGACCTCGGACAGACTCTTATGGCTACACCTTC
TRBV6-5	TRBJ1-4	13	-	-	CASGRVVNEKLFF	TGTGCCAGCGGGCGGGTCGTGAATGAAAAACTGTTTTTT
TRBV11-3	TRBJ2-2	17	few	TRBD1	CASSLDRTGVRAGELFF	TGTGCCAGCAGCTTAGATCGGACAGGGGTACGAGCCGGGGAGCTGTTTTTT
TRBV19	TRBJ1-2	15	-	TRBD1	CASSIEGQGTSGYTF	TGTGCCAGTAGTATAGAGGGACAGGGGACGTCCGGCTACACCTTC
TRBV23-1	TRBJ2-2	15	-	-	CASSHRRFDTGELFF	TGCGCCAGCAGTCATCGGCGGTTTGACACCGGGGAGCTGTTTTTT
TRBV29-1	TRBJ2-7	11	-	-	CSVRERVEQYF	TGCAGCGTCAGGGAAAGAGTCGAGCAGTACTTC
TRBV7-9	TRBJ1-2	12	-	-	CASSLQDYGYTF	TGTGCCAGCAGCTTACAGGACTATGGCTACACCTTC
TRBV30	TRBJ1-2	10	-	-	CAWGSGGYTF	TGTGCCTGGGGGTCCGGTGGCTACACCTTC
TRBV29-1	TRBJ2-3	15	once	TRBD2	CSAERGIAGADTQYF	TGCAGCGCAGAAAGGGGGATAGCGGGAGCAGATACGCAGTATTTT
TRBV18	TRBJ1-2	14	-	TRBD1	CASSPLQGADGYTF	TGTGCCAGCTCACCACTACAGGGGGCTGATGGCTACACCTTC
TRBV27	TRBJ2-7	14	medium-sized	-	CASSPEGGSYEQYF	TGTGCCAGCAGCCCCGAGGGCGGTTCCTACGAGCAGTACTTC
TRBV2	TRBJ2-2	15	-	-	CASSEGQGLTGELFF	TGTGCCAGCAGTGAAGGGCAGGGGCTCACCGGGGAGCTGTTTTTT
TRBV9	TRBJ2-1	16	-	-	CASSPRHHDSHNEQFF	TGTGCCAGCAGCCCCCGCCACCATGACAGCCACAATGAGCAGTTCTTC
TRBV7-6	TRBJ2-3	15	-	TRBD2	CASGAGGGLTDTQYF	TGTGCCAGCGGGGCGGGAGGGGGATTGACAGATACGCAGTATTTT
TRBV15	TRBJ2-2	18	-	TRBD2	CATSRDIVAGGPAGELFF	TGTGCCACCAGCAGAGATATCGTAGCGGGAGGGCCGGCCGGGGAGCTGTTTTTT